This T cell receptor beta chain is drawn from a study of blood T cell repertoires in COVID-19. Study as a whole: Material from acute and convalescent COVID-19 was sourced from the United States, Italy and Spain. PBMCs, B-cell-depleted T cells, or T cells were the source of the cDNA or gDNA that made up the material.

Per the study methods: Estimates of nucleated cell counts were drawn from the amplification of reference gene primers. The protocol was immunoSEQ multiplex PCR, while the TCRdb copy is restricted to in-frame clones and leaves out a portion. V and J calls plus clone size are reproduced from that table; the DNA served to infer D and trimming. The sample holds 250,000 to 350,000 clones, 85% to 90% seen once. V was cut by 4 bases and J by 2 bases, with 13 bases left in between. CDR1 and CDR2 from the germline V gene are MGHDK and SYGVNS. This CDR3 region has 15 residues. The sequence came from a woman in her fifties or sixties with COVID-19, enrolled during active disease. The chain links TRBV25-1 to TRBJ2-3, with D possibly matching TRBD2 (5 bases). Sequencing was done on a sample of peripheral blood. The CDR3 DNA is TGTGCCAGCAGTGTGGGCGGAGGAGACACAGATACGCAGTATTTT. This encodes CASSVGGGDTDTQYF.